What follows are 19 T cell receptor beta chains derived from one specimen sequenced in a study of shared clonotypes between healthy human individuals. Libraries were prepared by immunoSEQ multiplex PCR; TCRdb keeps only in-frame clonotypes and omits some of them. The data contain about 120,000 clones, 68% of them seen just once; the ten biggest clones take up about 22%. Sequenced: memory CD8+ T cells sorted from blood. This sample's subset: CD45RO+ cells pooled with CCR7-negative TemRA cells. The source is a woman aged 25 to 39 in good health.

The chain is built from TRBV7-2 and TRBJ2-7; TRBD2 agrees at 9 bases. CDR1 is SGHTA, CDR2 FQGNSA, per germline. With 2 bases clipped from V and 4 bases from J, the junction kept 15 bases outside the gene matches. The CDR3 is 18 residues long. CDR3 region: CASSLKLAGYEKPYEQYF. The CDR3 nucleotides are TGTGCCAGCAGCTTAAAACTAGCGGGTTACGAGAAGCCGTACGAGCAGTACTTC.

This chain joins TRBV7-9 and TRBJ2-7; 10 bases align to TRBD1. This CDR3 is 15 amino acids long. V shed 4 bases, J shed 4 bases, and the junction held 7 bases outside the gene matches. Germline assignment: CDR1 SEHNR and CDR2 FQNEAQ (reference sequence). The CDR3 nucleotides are TGTGCCAGCAGCTCCCGCCGGACAGGGGGGTACGAGCAGTACTTC. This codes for CASSSRRTGGYEQYF.

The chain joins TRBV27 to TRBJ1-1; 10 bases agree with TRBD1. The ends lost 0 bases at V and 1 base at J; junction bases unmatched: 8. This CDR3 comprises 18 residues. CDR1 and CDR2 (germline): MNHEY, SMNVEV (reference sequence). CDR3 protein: CASSLSRGQGSPNTEAFF. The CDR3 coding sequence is TGTGCCAGCAGTTTATCGAGGGGACAGGGGTCCCCGAACACTGAAGCTTTCTTT.

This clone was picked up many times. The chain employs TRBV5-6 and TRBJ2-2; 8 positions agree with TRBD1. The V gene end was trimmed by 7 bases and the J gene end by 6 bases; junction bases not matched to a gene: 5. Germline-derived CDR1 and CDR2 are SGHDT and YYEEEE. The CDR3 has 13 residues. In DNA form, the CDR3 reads TGTGCCAGCTCAGAGGACAGGGCCGGGGAGCTGTTTTTT. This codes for CASSEDRAGELFF.

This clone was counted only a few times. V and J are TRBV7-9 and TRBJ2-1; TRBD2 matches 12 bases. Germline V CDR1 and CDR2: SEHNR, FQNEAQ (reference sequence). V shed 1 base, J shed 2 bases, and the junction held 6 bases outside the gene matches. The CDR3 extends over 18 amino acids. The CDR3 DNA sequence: TGTGCCAGCAGCTTAGGACTAGCGGGAGAGTCTGCCTACAATGAGCAGTTCTTC. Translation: CASSLGLAGESAYNEQFF.

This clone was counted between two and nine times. This CDR3 reads CASTQRSSYEQYF. CDR3 bases: TGTGCCAGCACCCAGAGGAGCTCCTACGAGCAGTACTTC. The V call is TRBV2, the J call TRBJ2-7; D not resolved. Germline V gene sequence: CDR1 SNHLY, CDR2 FYNNEI. The CDR3 covers 13 residues. V was trimmed by 7 bases and J by 0 bases, leaving 10 bases between them. The complete variable domain, with remaining parts taken from reference TRBV2 and TRBJ2-7, reads EPEVTQTPSHQVTQMGQEVILRCVPISNHLYFYWYRQILGQKVEFLVSFYNNEISEKSEIFDDQFSVERPDGSNFTLKIRSTKLEDSAMYFCASTQRSSYEQYFGPGTRLTVT.

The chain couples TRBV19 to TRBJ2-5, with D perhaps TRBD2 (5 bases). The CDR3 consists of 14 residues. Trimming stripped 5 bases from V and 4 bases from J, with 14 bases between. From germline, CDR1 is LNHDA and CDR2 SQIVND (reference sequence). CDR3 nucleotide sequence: TGTGCCAGTAGTCCCCGCGGTAGCGTAGAGACCCAGTACTTC. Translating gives CASSPRGSVETQYF.

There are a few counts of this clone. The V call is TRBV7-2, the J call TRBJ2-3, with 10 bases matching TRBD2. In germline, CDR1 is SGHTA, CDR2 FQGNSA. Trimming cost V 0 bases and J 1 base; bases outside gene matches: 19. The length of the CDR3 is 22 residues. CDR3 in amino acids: CASSLAGLAGGNMARGTDTQYF. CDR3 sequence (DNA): TGTGCCAGCAGCTTAGCTGGATTAGCGGGAGGAAATATGGCACGAGGCACAGATACGCAGTATTTT. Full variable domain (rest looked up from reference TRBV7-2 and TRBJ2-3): GAGVSQSPSNKVTEKGKDVELRCDPISGHTALYWYRQSLGQGLEFLIYFQGNSAPDKSGLPSDRFSAERTGGSVSTLTIQRTQQEDSAVYLCASSLAGLAGGNMARGTDTQYFGPGTRLTVL.

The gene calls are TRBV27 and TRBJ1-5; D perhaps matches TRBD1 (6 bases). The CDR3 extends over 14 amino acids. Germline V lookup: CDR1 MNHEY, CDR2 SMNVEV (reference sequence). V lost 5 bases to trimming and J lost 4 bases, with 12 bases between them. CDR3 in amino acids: CASSMTGLNQPQHF. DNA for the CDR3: TGTGCCAGCAGTATGACAGGACTTAATCAGCCCCAGCATTTT.

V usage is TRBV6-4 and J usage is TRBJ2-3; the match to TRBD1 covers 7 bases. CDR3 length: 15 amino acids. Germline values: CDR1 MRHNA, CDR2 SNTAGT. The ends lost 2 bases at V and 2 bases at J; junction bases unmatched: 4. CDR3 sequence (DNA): TGTGCCAGCAGTGACAAGCAGGGGGACACAGATACGCAGTATTTT. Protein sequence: CASSDKQGDTDTQYF.

In DNA form, the CDR3 reads TGTGCCAGCAGTGAGAACGGGGGGCGCACTGAAGCTTTCTTT. Protein: CASSENGGRTEAFF. The gene calls are TRBV2 and TRBJ1-1, with a weak D call TRBD1 (6 bases). Trimming took 3 bases from V and 4 from J, leaving 12 bases between them. Germline V gives CDR1 SNHLY, CDR2 FYNNEI. CDR3 length: 14 amino acids.

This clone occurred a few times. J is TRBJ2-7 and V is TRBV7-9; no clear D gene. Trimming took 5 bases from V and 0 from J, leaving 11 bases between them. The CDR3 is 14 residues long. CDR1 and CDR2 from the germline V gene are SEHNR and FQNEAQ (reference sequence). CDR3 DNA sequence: TGTGCCAGCAGCCCAGAACTATACTCCTACGAGCAGTACTTC. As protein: CASSPELYSYEQYF.

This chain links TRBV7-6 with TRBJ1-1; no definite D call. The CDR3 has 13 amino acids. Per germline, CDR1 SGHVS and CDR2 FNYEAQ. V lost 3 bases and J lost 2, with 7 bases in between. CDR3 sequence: CASSFQANTEAFF. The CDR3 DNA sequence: TGTGCCAGCAGCTTCCAAGCAAACACTGAAGCTTTCTTT.

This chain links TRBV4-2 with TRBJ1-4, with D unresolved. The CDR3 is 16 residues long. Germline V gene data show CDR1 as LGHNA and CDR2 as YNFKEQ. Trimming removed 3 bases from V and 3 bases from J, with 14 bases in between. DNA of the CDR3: TGTGCCAGCAGCCAGGAAATCGTCGGGCCTAATGAAAAACTGTTTTTT. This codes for CASSQEIVGPNEKLFF.

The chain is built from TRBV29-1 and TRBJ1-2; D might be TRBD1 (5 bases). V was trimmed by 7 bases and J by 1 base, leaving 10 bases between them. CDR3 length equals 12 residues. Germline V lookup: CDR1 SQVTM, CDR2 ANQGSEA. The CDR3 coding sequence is TGCAGCGGTGGGGCCGGTAACTATGGCTACACCTTC. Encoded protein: CSGGAGNYGYTF.

The CDR3 nucleotides are TGTGCCAGTAGTCGGCAGGGTTATTTCAATCAGCCCCAGCATTTT. This encodes CASSRQGYFNQPQHF. The genes are TRBV19 and TRBJ1-5, with D perhaps matching TRBD1 (5 bases). CDR3 length equals 15 residues. CDR1 is LNHDA and CDR2 is SQIVND in the germline V gene (reference sequence). Trimming shortened V by 5 bases and J by 3 bases, and 14 bases separated the two germline ends.

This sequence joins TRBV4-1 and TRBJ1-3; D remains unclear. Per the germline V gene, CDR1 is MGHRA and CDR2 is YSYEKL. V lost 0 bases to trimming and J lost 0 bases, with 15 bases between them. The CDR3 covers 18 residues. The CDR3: CASSQDLVQRLSGNTIYF. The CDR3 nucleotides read TGCGCCAGCAGCCAAGACCTGGTGCAGCGGCTCTCTGGAAACACCATATATTTT.

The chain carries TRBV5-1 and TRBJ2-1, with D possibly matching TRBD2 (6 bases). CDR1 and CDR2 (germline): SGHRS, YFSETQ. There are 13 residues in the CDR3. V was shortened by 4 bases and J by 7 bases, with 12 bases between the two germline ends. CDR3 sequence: CASSGPGRNEQFF. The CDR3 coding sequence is TGCGCCAGCAGCGGCCCAGGGAGGAATGAGCAGTTCTTC.

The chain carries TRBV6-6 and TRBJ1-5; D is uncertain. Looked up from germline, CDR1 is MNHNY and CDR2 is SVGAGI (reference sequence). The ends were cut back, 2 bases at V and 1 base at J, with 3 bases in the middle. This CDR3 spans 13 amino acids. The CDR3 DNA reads TGTGCCAGCAGTTACGGGAGCAATCAGCCCCAGCATTTT. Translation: CASSYGSNQPQHF.